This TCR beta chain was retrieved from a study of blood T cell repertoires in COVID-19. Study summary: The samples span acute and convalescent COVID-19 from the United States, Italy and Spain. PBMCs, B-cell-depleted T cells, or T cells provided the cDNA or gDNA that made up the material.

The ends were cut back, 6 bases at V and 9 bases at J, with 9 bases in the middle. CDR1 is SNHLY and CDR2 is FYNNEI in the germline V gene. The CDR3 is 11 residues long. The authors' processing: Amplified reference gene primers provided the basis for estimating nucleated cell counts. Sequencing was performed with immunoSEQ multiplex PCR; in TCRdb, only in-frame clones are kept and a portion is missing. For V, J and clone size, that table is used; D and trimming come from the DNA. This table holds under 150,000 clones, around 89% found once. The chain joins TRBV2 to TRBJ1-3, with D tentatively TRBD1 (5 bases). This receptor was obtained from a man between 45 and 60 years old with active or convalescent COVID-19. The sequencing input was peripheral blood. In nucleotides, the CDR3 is TGTGCCAGCAGCCCGGGGGGCACCATATATTTT. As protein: CASSPGGTIYF.